This T cell receptor (beta chain) was profiled in a study of shared clonotypes between healthy human individuals. The method was immunoSEQ multiplex PCR; TCRdb's version includes in-frame clones alone and lacks a portion of them. The table lists a few million clones, approximately 93% of them singletons, with about 0.37% in the top ten. The donors were adults (healthy and HIV-negative) with no recent acute infections or vaccinations. CDR3 length: 13 amino acids. V was shortened by 3 bases and J by 5 bases, with 10 bases between the two germline ends. Germline CDR1 and CDR2: SGHTA and FQGNSA. The TCR originated in a man aged 18 to 29 in good health. Some clones in this sample may be carry-over from other donors' samples. Sequenced material: naive CD4+ T cells from PBMCs. Stated subset: CD45RA+ positively selected. The rearrangement joins TRBV7-2 to TRBJ2-5, with D hard to call. The CDR3 DNA is TGTGCCAGCAGCTTCAGCCCGTCGGAGACCCAGTACTTC. Translated, it gives CASSFSPSETQYF.